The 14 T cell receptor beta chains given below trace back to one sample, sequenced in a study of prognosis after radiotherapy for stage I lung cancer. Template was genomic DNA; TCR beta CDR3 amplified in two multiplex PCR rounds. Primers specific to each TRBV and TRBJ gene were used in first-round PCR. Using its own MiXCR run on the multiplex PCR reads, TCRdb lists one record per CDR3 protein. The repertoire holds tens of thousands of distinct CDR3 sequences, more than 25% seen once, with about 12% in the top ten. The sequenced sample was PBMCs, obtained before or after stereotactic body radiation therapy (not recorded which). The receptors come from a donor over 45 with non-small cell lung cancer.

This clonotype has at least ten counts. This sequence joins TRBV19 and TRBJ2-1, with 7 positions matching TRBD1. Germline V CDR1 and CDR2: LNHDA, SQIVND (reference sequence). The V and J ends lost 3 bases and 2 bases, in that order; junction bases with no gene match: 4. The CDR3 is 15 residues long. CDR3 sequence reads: CASSIHTGAYNEQFF. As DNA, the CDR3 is TGTGCCAGTAGTATTCACACAGGGGCCTACAATGAGCAGTTCTTC.

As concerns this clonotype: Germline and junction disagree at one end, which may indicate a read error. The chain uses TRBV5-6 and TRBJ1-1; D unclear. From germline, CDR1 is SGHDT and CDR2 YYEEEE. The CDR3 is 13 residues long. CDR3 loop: CVSSPGQAREAFF. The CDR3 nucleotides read TGTGTCAGCAGCCCCGGGCAGGCTCGGGAAGCTTTCTTT.

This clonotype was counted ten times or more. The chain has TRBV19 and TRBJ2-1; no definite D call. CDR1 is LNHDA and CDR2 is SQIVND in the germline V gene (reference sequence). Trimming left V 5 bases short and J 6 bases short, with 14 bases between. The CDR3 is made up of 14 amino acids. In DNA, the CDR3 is TGTGCCAGTAGTCGTAATAGAATTGGCAATGAGCAGTTCTTC. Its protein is CASSRNRIGNEQFF. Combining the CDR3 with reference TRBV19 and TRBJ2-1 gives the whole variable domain DGGITQSPKYLFRKEGQNVTLSCEQNLNHDAMYWYRQDPGQGLRLIYYSQIVNDFQKGDIAEGYSVSREKKESFPLTVTSAQKNPTAFYLCASSRNRIGNEQFFGPGTRLTVL.

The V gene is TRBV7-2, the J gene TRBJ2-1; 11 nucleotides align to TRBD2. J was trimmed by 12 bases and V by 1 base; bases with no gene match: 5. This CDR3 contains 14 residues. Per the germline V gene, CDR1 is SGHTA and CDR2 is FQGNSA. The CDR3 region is CASSLGLAGGRQFF. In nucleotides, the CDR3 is TGTGCCAGCAGCTTAGGCCTAGCGGGAGGTCGGCAGTTCTTC.

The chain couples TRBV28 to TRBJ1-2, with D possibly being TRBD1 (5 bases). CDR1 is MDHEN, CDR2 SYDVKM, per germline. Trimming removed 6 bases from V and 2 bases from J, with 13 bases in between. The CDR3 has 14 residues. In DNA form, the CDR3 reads TGTGCCAGCAGCTTAATGGGACTGAACTATGGCTACACCTTC. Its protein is CASSLMGLNYGYTF.

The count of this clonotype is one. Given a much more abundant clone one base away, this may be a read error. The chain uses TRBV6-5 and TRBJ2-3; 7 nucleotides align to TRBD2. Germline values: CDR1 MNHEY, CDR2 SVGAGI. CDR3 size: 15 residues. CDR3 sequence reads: CASSYGGTNTDTKYF. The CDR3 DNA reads TGTGCCAGCAGTTACGGCGGGACTAACACAGATACGAAGTATTTT.

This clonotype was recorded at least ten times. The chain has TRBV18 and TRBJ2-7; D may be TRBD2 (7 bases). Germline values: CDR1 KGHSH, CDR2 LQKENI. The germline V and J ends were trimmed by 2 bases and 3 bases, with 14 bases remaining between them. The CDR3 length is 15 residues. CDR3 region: CASSPKGGEYYEQYF. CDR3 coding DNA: TGTGCCAGCTCACCAAAGGGGGGGGAATACTACGAGCAGTACTTC.

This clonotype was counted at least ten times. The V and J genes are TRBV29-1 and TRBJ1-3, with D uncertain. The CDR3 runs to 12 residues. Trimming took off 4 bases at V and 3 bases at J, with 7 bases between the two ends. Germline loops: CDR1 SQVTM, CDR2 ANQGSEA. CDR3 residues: CSVAADGNTIYF. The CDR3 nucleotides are TGCAGCGTTGCGGCGGATGGAAACACCATATATTTT.

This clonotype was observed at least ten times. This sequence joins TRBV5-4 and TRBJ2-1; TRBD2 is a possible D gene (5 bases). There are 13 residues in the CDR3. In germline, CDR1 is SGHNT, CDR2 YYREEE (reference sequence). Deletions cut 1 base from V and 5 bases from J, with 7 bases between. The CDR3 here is CASSLSGNNEQFF. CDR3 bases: TGTGCCAGCAGCTTGAGCGGAAACAATGAGCAGTTCTTC.

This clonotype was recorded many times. CDR3 region: CASSLDGGFNSPLHF. The CDR3 region has the DNA TGTGCCAGCAGTTTAGATGGGGGTTTTAATTCACCCCTCCACTTT. The chain combines TRBV28 with TRBJ1-6; TRBD1 is a possible D gene (5 bases). The CDR3 is 15 residues long. The V end was cut by 2 bases, the J end by 6 bases, with 11 bases between. Germline lookup yields CDR1 MDHEN and CDR2 SYDVKM.

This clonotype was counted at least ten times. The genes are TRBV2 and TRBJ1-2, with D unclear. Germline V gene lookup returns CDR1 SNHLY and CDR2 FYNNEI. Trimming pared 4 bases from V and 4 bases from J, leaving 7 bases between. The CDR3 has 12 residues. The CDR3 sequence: CASSARSYGYTF. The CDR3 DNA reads TGTGCCAGCAGTGCCAGGAGCTATGGCTACACCTTC.

The CDR3 coding sequence is TGCGCCAGCAGCCAAGATTGGGCGACCTACTATGGCTACACCTTC. Its protein product is CASSQDWATYYGYTF. The gene calls are TRBV4-3 and TRBJ1-2; no clear D. The CDR3 contains 15 residues. V lost 0 bases to trimming and J lost 3 bases, with 11 bases between them. CDR1 LGHNA and CDR2 YSLEER come from the germline V gene.

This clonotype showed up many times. CDR3 nucleotide sequence: TGTGCCAGCACTCATGAACCCGGGACAATGCCTTATGGCTACACCTTC. Amino acid sequence: CASTHEPGTMPYGYTF. The V call is TRBV12-3 or TRBV12-4, the J call TRBJ1-2; D is perhaps TRBD1 (6 bases). The CDR3 is 16 amino acids. The V gene lost 7 bases and the J gene lost 5 bases, with 23 bases spanning the gap.

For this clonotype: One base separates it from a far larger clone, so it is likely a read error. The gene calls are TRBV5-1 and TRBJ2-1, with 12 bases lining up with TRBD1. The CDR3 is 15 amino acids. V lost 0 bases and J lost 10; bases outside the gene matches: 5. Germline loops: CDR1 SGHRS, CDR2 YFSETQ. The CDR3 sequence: CASSLGGTGGYEQFF. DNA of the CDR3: TGCGCCAGCAGCTTGGGCGGGACAGGGGGCTACGAGCAGTTCTTC.